This T cell receptor (beta chain) comes out of a study of blood T cell repertoires in COVID-19. Study overall: COVID-19 samples collected from the United States, Italy and Spain covered acute and convalescent phases. T cells, B-cell-depleted T cells, or PBMCs provided the cDNA or gDNA that served as material.

V was pared by 5 bases and J by 4 bases, with 7 bases of the junction left unmatched. This CDR3 spans 14 amino acids. Germline CDR1 reads SEHNR; CDR2 reads FQNEAQ (reference sequence). Original processing methods: Amplification of reference gene primers provided the estimated nucleated cell counts. Method: immunoSEQ multiplex PCR; TCRdb's copy keeps in-frame clones and lacks some. That table is the source of V, J and clone size, and D and trimming were worked out from the DNA. The top ten hold 2% to 3% of the sample, which has some 300,000 clones, about nine tenths seen once. The specimen was peripheral blood. The clonotype originates from a man between 18 and 29 years old with active or convalescent COVID-19. This sequence joins TRBV7-9 and TRBJ1-2; 7 bases map to TRBD1. This CDR3 is CASSPGQVLYGYTF. Here the CDR3 DNA reads TGTGCCAGCAGCCCAGGACAGGTCCTCTATGGCTACACCTTC.